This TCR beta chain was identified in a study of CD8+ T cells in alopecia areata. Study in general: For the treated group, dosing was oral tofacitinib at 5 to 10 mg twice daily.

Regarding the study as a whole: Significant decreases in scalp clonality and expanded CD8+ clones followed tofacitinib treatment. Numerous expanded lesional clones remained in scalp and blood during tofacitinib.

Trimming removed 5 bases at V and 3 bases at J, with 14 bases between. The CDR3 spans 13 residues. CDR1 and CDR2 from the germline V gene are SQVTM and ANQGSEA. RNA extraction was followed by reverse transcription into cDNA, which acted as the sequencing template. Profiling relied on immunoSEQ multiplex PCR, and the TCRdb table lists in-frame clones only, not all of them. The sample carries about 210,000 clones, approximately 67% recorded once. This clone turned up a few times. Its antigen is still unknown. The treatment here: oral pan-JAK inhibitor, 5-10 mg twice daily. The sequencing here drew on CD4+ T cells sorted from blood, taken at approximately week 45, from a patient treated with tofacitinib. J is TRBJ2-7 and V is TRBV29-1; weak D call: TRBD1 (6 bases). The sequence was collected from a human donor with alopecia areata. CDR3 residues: CSVTGQNYYEQYF. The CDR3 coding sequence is TGCAGCGTTACCGGACAGAATTACTACGAGCAGTACTTC.